This T cell receptor beta chain was observed in a study of OX40 agonist ivuxolimab in advanced cancers. Across the study: It was permissible to have had prior anti-PD-1, anti-PD-L1 or anti-CTLA-4 therapy, and around 41% had some.

The data were produced by immunoSEQ multiplex PCR, yet TCRdb's version contains in-frame clones alone and is incomplete. The sample comprises around 80,000 clones, over 75% of which are singletons, and 2.3% rests with the top ten. This clonotype was sampled from an adult with an advanced solid tumor such as melanoma, head and neck, liver or kidney cancer. The input for sequencing was CD4+ or CD8+ T cells sorted from blood, taken in a trial of the OX40 agonist ivuxolimab.

This CDR3 reads CASSPPRAGNYGYTF. The CDR3 region has the DNA TGTGCCAGCTCACCCCCACGGGCAGGAAACTATGGCTACACCTTC. V is TRBV18 and J is TRBJ1-2; D is uncertain. V lost 3 bases, J lost 2 bases, and 13 bases lay in between. Germline lookup yields CDR1 KGHSH and CDR2 LQKENI. CDR3 length: 15 residues.